This T cell receptor (beta chain) comes out of a study of T cell responses to AZD1222 COVID-19 vaccine (dated by TCRdb to the early 2020s). Context from the whole study: TCR sequencing covered some 240 trial participants: 207 given two doses of AZD1222 and around 25 given two doses of MenACWY control vaccine. Trial participants were enrolled into age subgroups of 18-55, 56-69 and 70-plus years, which contained 148, 28 and 57 TCR-sequenced participants, respectively. Paper-wide results and their limitations: After two AZD1222 doses, spike-specific TCR breadth and depth were significantly higher than at day 0 and than in MenACWY recipients. Epitopes outside the regions mutated in the B.1.351 and B.1.1.7 variants were reportedly recognized by nearly half of the unique spike-specific TCRs. Participants were mostly white British and included more females than males, and it was suggested by the authors that clonal diversity may have been underestimated. Conclusions about previously exposed vaccinees are limited, since just six AZD1222 recipients were seropositive for SARS-CoV-2 at baseline. CD4 TCRs associated with the vaccine covered the entire spike protein, and the dominant responses were in regions 160-218 and 743-854. Because no day 14 peak-response samples were available, the repertoires could be characterized only after the peak T cell response. The 56-69-year group was small, and its depth increase did not reach significance, likely because of low power.

The CDR3 regions of human TCRbeta chains were analyzed by immunosequencing. In the original analysis: TCRs in the repertoires were compared against a reference library of SARS-CoV-2-specific TCRs that had been generated with the MIRA antigen-specificity platform. Breadth was defined as the fraction of unique TCRs that were SARS-CoV-2-associated. Depth was defined as the fraction of total T cells that were SARS-CoV-2-associated. Using the MIRA data, every spike-specific TCR was mapped to the spike region that the TCR reacted to and assigned to either a CD4 or a CD8 class. Log10-transformed breadth and depth values were compared by one-way ANOVA with Sidak's multiple comparisons tests. TCRdb's version of the immuneACCESS table is confined to in-frame rearrangements and falls short of the full clone set. An unresolved V gene accounts for under half of the shortfall where checked; the remainder is of unknown origin. Clone size and V and J calls were adopted from that table, with D and trimming inferred from the DNA. This sample is represented by tens of thousands of clones; about 89% of them were singletons. Jointly, the top ten make up roughly 30% of the sample.

The time point tag for this specimen amounts to: about 28 days (+/-7) after the second vaccine dose. AZD1222 recipients with second doses at about 4 weeks or about 12 weeks were pooled, because spike-specific TCR depth and breadth did not differ between schedules. The vaccinee samples were drawn from two UK trials, COV001 and COV002, one of which was a single-blind randomized controlled phase 2/3 trial testing AZD1222 (ChAdOx1 nCoV-19) in healthy adults. Trial participant PBMC samples were collected at day 0 and day 28 after the second dose for TCRbeta chain sequencing. Spanning cysteine to phenylalanine, the CDR3 consists of 14 amino acids. CDR3 DNA only is kept here, 42 bases in frame from base 1. The germline V gene yields SGHTA for CDR1 and FQGNSA for CDR2. Trimming leaves V shorter by 6 bases and J shorter by 2 bases, with the junction holding 3 bases beyond the gene matches. As concerns this clone: Its cognate antigen has yet to be identified. Base qualities are not provided; no much larger clone lies one nucleotide away.

The sequence is built from TRBV7-2 and TRBJ1-2; 10 junctional bases match TRBD1. The sample was peripheral blood, taken 28 days after the second AZD1222 dose. The sequence was collected from an adult who received the AZD1222 COVID-19 vaccine. The CDR3: CASSLGQGNYGYTF. Here is the DNA: TGTGCCAGCAGTTTGGGACAGGGGAACTATGGCTACACCTTC.